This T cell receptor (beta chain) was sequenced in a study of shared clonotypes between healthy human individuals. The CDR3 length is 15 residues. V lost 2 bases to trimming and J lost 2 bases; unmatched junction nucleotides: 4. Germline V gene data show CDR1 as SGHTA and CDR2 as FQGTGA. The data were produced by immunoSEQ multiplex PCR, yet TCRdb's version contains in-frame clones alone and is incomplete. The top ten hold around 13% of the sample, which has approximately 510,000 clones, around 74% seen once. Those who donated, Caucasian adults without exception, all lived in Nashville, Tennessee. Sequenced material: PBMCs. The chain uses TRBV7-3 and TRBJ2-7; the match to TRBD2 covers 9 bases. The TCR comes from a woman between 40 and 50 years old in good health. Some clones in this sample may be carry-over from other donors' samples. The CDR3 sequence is CASSLASGATYEQYF. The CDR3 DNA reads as TGTGCCAGCAGCTTAGCTAGCGGGGCAACCTACGAGCAGTACTTC.